A selection of T cell receptor beta chains follows, all from one sample in a study of T cell responses to AZD1222 COVID-19 vaccine. The protocol was immunoSEQ multiplex PCR, while the TCRdb copy is restricted to in-frame clones and leaves out a portion. The sample gives about 150,000 clones, 75% to 95% of which show up once; under 4% is in the top ten. The sequences come from peripheral blood, collected 28 days after the second AZD1222 dose. These receptors all stem from an adult who received the AZD1222 COVID-19 vaccine. Both conserved end residues are part of each CDR3. D genes are given only for firm matches. Size is omitted from some rows. Given values are once, few, many or a class for expanded clones.

d_call	v_call	clone_size	j_call	cdr3_aa	cdr3_nt
TRBD1	TRBV7-9	.	TRBJ1-1	CASSFGDSEAFF	TGTGCCAGCAGCTTTGGGGACAGTGAAGCTTTCTTT
TRBD1	TRBV2	.	TRBJ1-5	CASSGTGGRQPQHF	TGTGCCAGCAGTGGGACAGGGGGGAGGCAGCCCCAGCATTTT
.	TRBV27	.	TRBJ2-3	CASGLASTQYF	TGTGCCAGCGGCCTTGCTAGTACGCAGTATTTT
TRBD1	TRBV7-9	.	TRBJ1-1	CASSLTGTANTEAFF	TGTGCCAGCAGCTTGACCGGGACAGCGAACACTGAAGCTTTCTTT
.	TRBV2	.	TRBJ1-1	CASSERQPLVTEAFF	TGTGCCAGCAGTGAACGACAGCCTTTGGTCACTGAAGCTTTCTTT
.	TRBV10-2	.	TRBJ1-5	CASSKDILNGGNQPQHF	TGCGCCAGCAGCAAGGACATCCTTAACGGGGGCAATCAGCCCCAGCATTTT
.	TRBV10-3	few	TRBJ2-1	CAISEILADYNEQFF	TGTGCCATCAGTGAGATCTTAGCGGACTACAATGAGCAGTTCTTC
TRBD1	TRBV12-5	.	TRBJ1-2	CASGLAGTGGEGYTF	TGTGCTAGTGGTTTGGCCGGGACAGGGGGGGAAGGCTACACCTTC
TRBD2	TRBV7-9	.	TRBJ2-1	CASSLVAGLSYNEQFF	TGTGCCAGCAGCTTAGTAGCGGGCCTCTCCTACAATGAGCAGTTCTTC
.	TRBV11-2	.	TRBJ2-5	CASSLVGSVETQYF	TGTGCCAGCAGCTTAGTAGGTAGCGTAGAGACCCAGTACTTC
.	TRBV20-1	.	TRBJ2-5	CSARVVETQYF	TGCAGTGCTAGAGTAGTAGAGACCCAGTACTTC
TRBD1	TRBV27	.	TRBJ2-7	CASRPDRGLYEQYF	TGTGCCAGCAGACCGGACAGGGGGCTCTACGAGCAGTACTTC
.	TRBV6-1	.	TRBJ1-2	CASSEDRHRWTF	TGTGCCAGCAGTGAAGATCGTCACCGGTGGACCTTC
TRBD1	TRBV4-2	.	TRBJ2-5	CASSRDRGSETQYF	TGTGCCAGCAGCCGGGACAGGGGGTCAGAGACCCAGTACTTC
.	TRBV23-1	.	TRBJ1-3	CASSQGQTDVSGNTIYF	TGCGCCAGCAGTCAGGGGCAGACTGATGTCTCTGGAAACACCATATATTTT
TRBD1	TRBV27	few	TRBJ1-1	CASSSRTGNTEAFF	TGTGCCAGCAGTTCCCGGACAGGGAACACTGAAGCTTTCTTT
.	TRBV5-1	.	TRBJ1-5	CASSLGEGIQPQHF	TGCGCCAGCAGCTTGGGAGAAGGGATTCAGCCCCAGCATTTT
.	TRBV2	.	TRBJ1-2	CASSVSSYGYTF	TGTGCCAGCAGTGTCTCCAGCTATGGCTACACCTTC
TRBD2	TRBV29-1	.	TRBJ2-2	CSVLGLAVNTGELFF	TGCAGCGTTTTGGGACTAGCGGTAAACACCGGGGAGCTGTTTTTT
.	TRBV7-2	few	TRBJ1-2	CASSLPGAYGYTF	TGTGCCAGCAGCTTGCCAGGGGCCTATGGCTACACCTTC
.	TRBV5-1	.	TRBJ1-6	CASSLETGGLSNSPLHF	TGCGCCAGCAGCTTGGAGACCGGGGGGTTAAGTAATTCACCCCTCCACTTT
.	TRBV4-1	.	TRBJ2-7	CASSQGSTAYYEQYF	TGCGCCAGCAGCCAAGGCTCAACAGCTTACTACGAGCAGTACTTC
.	TRBV10-2	.	TRBJ1-1	CASSESGGWGTEAFF	TGCGCCAGCAGTGAGTCAGGGGGGTGGGGCACTGAAGCTTTCTTT
.	TRBV27	.	TRBJ1-4	CASSSRDEKLFF	TGTGCCAGCAGTTCCCGGGACGAGAAACTGTTTTTT
TRBD1	TRBV6-1	.	TRBJ2-7	CASSEGTGSYEQYF	TGTGCCAGCAGTGAAGGGACAGGTTCCTACGAGCAGTACTTC
.	TRBV7-8	.	TRBJ2-5	CASSQTQYF	TGTGCCAGCAGCCAGACCCAGTACTTC
.	TRBV30	.	TRBJ2-1	CAWSASGNEQFF	TGTGCCTGGAGCGCCTCAGGCAATGAGCAGTTCTTC
.	TRBV18	.	TRBJ1-2	CASSPATGGDNYGYTF	TGTGCCAGCTCACCAGCTACCGGAGGGGATAACTATGGCTACACCTTC
.	TRBV3-1/TRBV3-2	.	TRBJ2-1	CASSQVGRERVYEQFF	TGTGCCAGCAGCCAAGTGGGCCGGGAACGAGTTTATGAGCAGTTCTTC
TRBD1	TRBV7-2	.	TRBJ2-4	CASSAGQGAKNIQYF	TGTGCCAGCAGCGCAGGACAGGGGGCCAAAAACATTCAGTACTTC
TRBD1	TRBV30	once	TRBJ2-7	CAWSVQRDRLPEQYF	TGTGCCTGGAGTGTACAACGGGACAGGCTGCCCGAGCAGTACTTC
.	TRBV4-2	.	TRBJ1-3	CASSQDPPGLSSGNTIYF	TGTGCCAGCAGCCAAGATCCCCCGGGTCTAAGCTCTGGAAACACCATATATTTT
.	TRBV14	.	TRBJ2-3	CASSHAGSTDTQYF	TGTGCCAGCAGCCACGCAGGGAGCACAGATACGCAGTATTTT
.	TRBV12-3/TRBV12-4	.	TRBJ2-3	CASSLPPRFAQYF	TGTGCCAGCAGTTTACCCCCCAGGTTTGCGCAGTATTTT